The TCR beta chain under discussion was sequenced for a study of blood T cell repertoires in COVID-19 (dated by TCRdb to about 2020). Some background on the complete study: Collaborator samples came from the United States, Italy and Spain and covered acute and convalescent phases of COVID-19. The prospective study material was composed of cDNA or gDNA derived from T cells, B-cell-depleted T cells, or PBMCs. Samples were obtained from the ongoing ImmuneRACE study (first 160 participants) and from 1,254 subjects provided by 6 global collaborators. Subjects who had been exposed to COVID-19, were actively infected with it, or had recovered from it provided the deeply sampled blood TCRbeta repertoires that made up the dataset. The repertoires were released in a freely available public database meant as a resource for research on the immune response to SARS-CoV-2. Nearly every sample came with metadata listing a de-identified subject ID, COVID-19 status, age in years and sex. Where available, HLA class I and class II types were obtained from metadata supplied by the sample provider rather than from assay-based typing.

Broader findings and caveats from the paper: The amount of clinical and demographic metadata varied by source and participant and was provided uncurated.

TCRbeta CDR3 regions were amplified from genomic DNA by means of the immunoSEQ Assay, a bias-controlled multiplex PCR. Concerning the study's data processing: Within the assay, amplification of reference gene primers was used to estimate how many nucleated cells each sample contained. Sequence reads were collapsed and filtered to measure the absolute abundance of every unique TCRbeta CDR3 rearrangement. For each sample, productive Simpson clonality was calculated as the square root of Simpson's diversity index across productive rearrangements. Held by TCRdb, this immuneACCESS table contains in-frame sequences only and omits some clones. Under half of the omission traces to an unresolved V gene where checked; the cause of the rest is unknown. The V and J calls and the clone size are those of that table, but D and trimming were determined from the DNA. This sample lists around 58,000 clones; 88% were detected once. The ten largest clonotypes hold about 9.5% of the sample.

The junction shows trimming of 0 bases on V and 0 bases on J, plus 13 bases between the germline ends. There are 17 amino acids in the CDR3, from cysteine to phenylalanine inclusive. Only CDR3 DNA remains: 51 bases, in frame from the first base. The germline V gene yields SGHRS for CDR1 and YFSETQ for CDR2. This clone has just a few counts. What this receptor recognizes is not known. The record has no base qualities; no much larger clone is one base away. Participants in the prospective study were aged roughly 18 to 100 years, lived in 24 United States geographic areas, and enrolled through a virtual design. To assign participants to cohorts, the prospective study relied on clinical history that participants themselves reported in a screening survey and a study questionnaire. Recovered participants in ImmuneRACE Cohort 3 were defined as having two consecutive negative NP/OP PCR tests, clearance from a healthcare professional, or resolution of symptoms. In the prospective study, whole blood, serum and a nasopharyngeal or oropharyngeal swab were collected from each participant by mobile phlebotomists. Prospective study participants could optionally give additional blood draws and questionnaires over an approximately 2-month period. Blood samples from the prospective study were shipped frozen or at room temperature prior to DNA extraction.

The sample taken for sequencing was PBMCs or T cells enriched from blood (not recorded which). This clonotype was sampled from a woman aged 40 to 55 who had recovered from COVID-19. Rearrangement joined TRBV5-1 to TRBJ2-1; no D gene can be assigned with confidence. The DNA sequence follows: TGCGCCAGCAGCTTGGTGGTGGGCCCCAGCTCCTACAATGAGCAGTTCTTC. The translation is CASSLVVGPSSYNEQFF.